This record covers a single TCR beta chain. As yet, its antigen is unknown. The CDR3 runs 13 residues. V was clipped by 3 bases and J by 2 bases, with 5 bases between them. Germline CDR1 and CDR2: SEHNR and FQNEAQ (reference sequence). As to treatment: approximately nine-day PBMC culture with coronavirus spike peptide pools or control peptides (ViraFEST assay). These data come from a study of vaccination and CD4 T cells after COVID-19. CD4+ T cells that had been cultured provided DNA sequenced with the Oncomine TCR Beta short-read assay. It was from cultured CD4+ T cells that genomic DNA was extracted. TCRdb independently ran MiXCR on the PCR reads; one entry per CDR3 protein. The repertoire includes 17,000 or so distinct CDR3 sequences, around 43% of them detected once, and over 15% sits in the top ten.

The TCR originated in a human donor who received a COVID-19 vaccine. Sample: CD4+ T cells from blood, cultured in vitro, taken before SARS-CoV-2 vaccination. The chain employs TRBV7-9 and TRBJ1-5; D is possibly TRBD1 (5 bases). The CDR3 nucleotides read TGTGCCAGCAGCTTGACAGGCAATCAGCCCCAGCATTTT. It codes for CASSLTGNQPQHF.